The present T cell receptor beta chain was sequenced within a study of cytotoxic CD8 clonotypes in ibrutinib-treated CLL. Study-wide context: Recorded responses included approximately 25 partial and 2 complete; following median around 68 months, 14 stayed remitted and around 12 progressed. Study conclusions and caveats: Stable or contracted on treatment, public clonotypes were also uncommon.

The CDR3 is made up of 20 amino acids. J gave up 2 bases and V 0 bases, and 15 bases lay outside the gene matches. The V gene's germline CDR1 is WNHNN and CDR2 SYGVQD (reference sequence). Investigators sought sequencing depths of between 1 in 200,000 and 1 in 1 million T cells. The repertoire was sequenced with immunoSEQ multiplex PCR; TCRdb's copy has only in-frame clones and lacks some. The data contain roughly 130,000 clones, over 60% of them singletons. Turning to this clone: The antigen is unknown.

This TCR came from a human donor with chronic lymphocytic leukemia. The sequenced sample was PBMCs, obtained after 12 months of ibrutinib treatment. The rearrangement links TRBV10-1 to TRBJ2-1, with 8 bases matching TRBD2. CDR3 region: CASSESSQDDTSGAYNEQFF. CDR3 bases: TGCGCCAGCAGTGAGTCGTCCCAGGATGACACTAGCGGAGCCTACAATGAGCAGTTCTTC.